This TCR beta chain stems from a study of blood T cell repertoires in COVID-19. Some clones are missing from TCRdb's copy, which holds only in-frame ones; the method was immunoSEQ multiplex PCR. The data show about 330,000 clones, approximately 92% seen once. This CDR3 region has 15 residues. Trimming stripped 7 bases from V and 2 bases from J, with 17 bases between. CDR1 is SGHRS and CDR2 is YFSETQ in the germline V gene. Study members were between about 18 and 100 years old and lived in around 24 US regions. Participants reported their clinical history, and cohort assignment relied on those reports.

Sample: PBMCs or T cells enriched from blood (not recorded which). This receptor was obtained from a woman in her twenties or thirties who had recovered from COVID-19. This chain joins TRBV5-1 and TRBJ2-3, with D perhaps matching TRBD2 (6 bases). The CDR3 loop reads CASGTGEWPTDTQYF. The DNA of the CDR3 is TGCGCCAGCGGAACGGGAGAGTGGCCCACAGATACGCAGTATTTT.